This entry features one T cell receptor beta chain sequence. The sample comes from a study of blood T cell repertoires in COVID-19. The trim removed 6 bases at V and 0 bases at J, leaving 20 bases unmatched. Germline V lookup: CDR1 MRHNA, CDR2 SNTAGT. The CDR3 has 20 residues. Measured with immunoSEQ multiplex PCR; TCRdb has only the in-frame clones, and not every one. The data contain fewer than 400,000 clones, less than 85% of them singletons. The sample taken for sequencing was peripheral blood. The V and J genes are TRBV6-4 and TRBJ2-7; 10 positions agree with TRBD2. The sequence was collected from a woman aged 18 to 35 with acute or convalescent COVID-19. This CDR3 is CASSEQENGLAVGASYEQYF. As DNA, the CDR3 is TGTGCCAGCAGCGAACAGGAGAACGGACTAGCGGTAGGGGCCTCCTACGAGCAGTACTTC.